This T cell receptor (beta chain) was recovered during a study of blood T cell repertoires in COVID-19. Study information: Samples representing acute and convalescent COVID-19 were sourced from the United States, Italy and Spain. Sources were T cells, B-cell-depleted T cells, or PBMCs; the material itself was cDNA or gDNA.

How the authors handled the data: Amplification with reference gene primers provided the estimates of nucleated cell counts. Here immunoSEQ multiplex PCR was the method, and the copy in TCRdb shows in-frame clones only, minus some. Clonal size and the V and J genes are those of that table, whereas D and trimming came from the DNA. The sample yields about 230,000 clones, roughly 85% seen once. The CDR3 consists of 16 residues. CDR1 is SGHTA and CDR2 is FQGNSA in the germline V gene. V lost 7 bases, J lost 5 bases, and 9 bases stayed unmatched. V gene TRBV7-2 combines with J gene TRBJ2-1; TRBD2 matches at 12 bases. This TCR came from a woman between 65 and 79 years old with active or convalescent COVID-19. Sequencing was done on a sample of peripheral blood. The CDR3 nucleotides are TGTGCCAGCAAGGAAGGACTAGCGGGGAACCACAATGAGCAGTTCTTC. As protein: CASKEGLAGNHNEQFF. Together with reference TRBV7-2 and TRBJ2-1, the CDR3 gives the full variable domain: GAGVSQSPSNKVTEKGKDVELRCDPISGHTALYWYRQSLGQGLEFLIYFQGNSAPDKSGLPSDRFSAERTGGSVSTLTIQRTQQEDSAVYLCASKEGLAGNHNEQFFGPGTRLTVL.